The clone carrying this T cell receptor (beta chain) was seen ten or more times. The data originate from a study of HIV-infected children after antiretroviral therapy interruption. The treatment is: PENTA 11 planned treatment interruption arm or continuous ART arm. A 3' RACE protocol on RNA, with unique molecular identifiers, produced the TCR library. TCRdb independently ran MiXCR on the 3' RACE reads; one entry per CDR3 protein. This sample has about 15,000 distinct CDR3 sequences, with around 3.2% found just once. The length of the CDR3 is 12 residues. V dropped 1 base and J dropped 4 bases, with 4 bases sitting between them. Germline CDR1 and CDR2: SGHRS and YFSETQ.

The sequence was collected from a child younger than 18 with HIV. The V gene is TRBV5-1, the J gene TRBJ2-3, with D hard to call. The sample here was CD45RA+ CD4+ T cells from PBMCs, taken from a donor given antiretroviral therapy, either interrupted or continuous. Subset defined: naive CD4+ CD45RA+ CD45RO- T cells. This CDR3 reads CASSLNSDTQYF. The CDR3, as DNA: TGCGCCAGCAGCTTGAATTCAGATACGCAGTATTTT.